This entry lists 5 T cell receptor beta chains sequenced from one sample in a study of T cell responses to AZD1222 COVID-19 vaccine. The data were produced by immunoSEQ multiplex PCR, yet TCRdb's version contains in-frame clones alone and is incomplete. The repertoire includes about 55,000 clones, 89% of them detected once, and about 2% sits in the top ten. Here the sequenced sample was peripheral blood, taken on day 0 of AZD1222 vaccination. These receptors originate from an adult in good health.

This clone occurred once. The chain couples TRBV10-2 to TRBJ2-3; D is uncertain. CDR1 is WSHSY, CDR2 SAAADI, per germline. V dropped 6 bases and J dropped 0 bases, with 13 bases sitting between them. The CDR3 is made up of 15 amino acids. CDR3 sequence: CASSAGIGSTDTQYF. Here the CDR3 DNA reads TGCGCCAGCAGCGCTGGGATTGGGAGCACAGATACGCAGTATTTT.

The V call is TRBV29-1, the J call TRBJ1-1; 7 bases align to TRBD1. The CDR3 spans 12 residues. Unmatched junction bases numbered 3, after V lost 3 bases and J lost 5 bases. Looked up from germline, CDR1 is SQVTM and CDR2 is ANQGSEA. Here the CDR3 reads CSVDKTGTEAFF. The CDR3 nucleotides read TGCAGCGTTGATAAGACAGGGACTGAAGCTTTCTTT.

The chain carries TRBV5-1 and TRBJ2-3; D is ambiguous. Deletions cut 2 bases from V and 0 bases from J, with 13 bases between. From germline, CDR1 is SGHRS and CDR2 YFSETQ. The CDR3 has 16 residues. CDR3 residues: CASSFVGTSSTDTQYF. CDR3 sequence (DNA): TGCGCCAGCAGCTTTGTTGGAACCTCTAGCACAGATACGCAGTATTTT. The whole variable domain, filled in from reference TRBV5-1 and TRBJ2-3, reads KAGVTQTPRYLIKTRGQQVTLSCSPISGHRSVSWYQQTPGQGLQFLFEYFSETQRNKGNFPGRFSGRQFSNSRSEMNVSTLELGDSALYLCASSFVGTSSTDTQYFGPGTRLTVL.

This clone was recorded a few times. V is TRBV18 and J is TRBJ1-5; D gene unclear. Trimming pared 5 bases from V and 5 bases from J, leaving 10 bases between. This CDR3 region has 13 residues. Looked up from germline, CDR1 is KGHSH and CDR2 is LQKENI. CDR3 region: CASSTGNDQPQHF. CDR3 in DNA: TGTGCCAGCTCAACGGGGAACGATCAGCCCCAGCATTTT.

The chain employs TRBV28 and TRBJ1-3, with D hard to call. V lost 5 bases, J lost 0 bases, and 2 bases lay in between. CDR1 and CDR2 from the germline V gene are MDHEN and SYDVKM. The CDR3 runs 12 residues. The CDR3, as DNA: TGTGCCAGCAGTACCTCTGGAAACACCATATATTTT. Its protein product is CASSTSGNTIYF.